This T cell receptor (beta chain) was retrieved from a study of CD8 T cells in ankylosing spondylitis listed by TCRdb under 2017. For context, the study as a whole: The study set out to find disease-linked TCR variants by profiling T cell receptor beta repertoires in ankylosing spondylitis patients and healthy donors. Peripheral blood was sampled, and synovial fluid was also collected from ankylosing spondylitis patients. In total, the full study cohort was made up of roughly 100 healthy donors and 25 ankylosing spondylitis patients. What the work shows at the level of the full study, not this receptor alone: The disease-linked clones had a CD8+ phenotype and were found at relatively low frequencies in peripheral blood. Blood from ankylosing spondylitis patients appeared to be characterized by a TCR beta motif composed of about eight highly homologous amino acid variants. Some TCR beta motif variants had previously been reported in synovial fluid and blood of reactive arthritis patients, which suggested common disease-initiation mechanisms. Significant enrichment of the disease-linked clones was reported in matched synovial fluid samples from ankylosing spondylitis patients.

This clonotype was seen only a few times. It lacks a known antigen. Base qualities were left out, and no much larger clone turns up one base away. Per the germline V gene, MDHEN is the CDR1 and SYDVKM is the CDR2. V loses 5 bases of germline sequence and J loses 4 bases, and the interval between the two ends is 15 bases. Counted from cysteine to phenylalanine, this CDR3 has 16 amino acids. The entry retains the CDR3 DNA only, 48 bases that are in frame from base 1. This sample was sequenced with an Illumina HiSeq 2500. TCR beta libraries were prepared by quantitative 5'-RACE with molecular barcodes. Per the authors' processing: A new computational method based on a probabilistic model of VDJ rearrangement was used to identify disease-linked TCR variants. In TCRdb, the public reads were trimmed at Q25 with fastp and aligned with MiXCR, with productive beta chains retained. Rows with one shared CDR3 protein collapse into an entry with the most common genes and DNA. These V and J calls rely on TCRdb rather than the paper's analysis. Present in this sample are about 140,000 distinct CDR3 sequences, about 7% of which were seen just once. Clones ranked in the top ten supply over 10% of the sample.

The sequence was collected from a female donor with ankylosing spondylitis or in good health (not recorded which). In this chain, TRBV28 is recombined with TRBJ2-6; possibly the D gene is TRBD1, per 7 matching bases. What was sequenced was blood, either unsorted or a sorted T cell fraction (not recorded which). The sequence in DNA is TGTGCCAGCAGTCTAGCAGGGGGGCTAGGGGCCAACGTCCTGACTTTC. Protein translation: CASSLAGGLGANVLTF. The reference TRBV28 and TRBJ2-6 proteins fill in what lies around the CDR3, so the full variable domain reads DVKVTQSSRYLVKRTGEKVFLECVQDMDHENMFWYRQDPGLGLRLIYFSYDVKMKEKGDIPEGYSVSREKKERFSLILESASTNQTSMYLCASSLAGGLGANVLTFGAGSRLTVL.